This section outlines one T cell receptor beta chain sequence together with its context. Its antigen is not known. Use of 60 Vbeta and 13 Jbeta primers characterized the PCR. Using immunoSEQ multiplex PCR, the repertoire was profiled, and TCRdb retains in-frame clones only, with some absent. Its listing shows approximately 51,000 clones. The data were obtained in a study of cytomegalovirus exposure and HLA in healthy donors. Though probably carrying unrecorded immune exposures, donors were nominally healthy at sampling. Study-wide points: When analyzed later, a missense DCLRE1C variant was found to be linked to TCR beta V- and J-gene trimming.

This CDR3 spans 15 amino acids. Germline CDR1 KGHSH, CDR2 LQKENI. Trimming removed 4 bases from V and 0 bases from J, with 11 bases in between. The chain uses TRBV18 and TRBJ2-3; tentatively, D is TRBD1 (6 bases). Source material: PBMCs. This TCR came from a man in his forties in good health and CMV-seropositive. The CDR3 DNA reads as TGTGCCAGCTCACGGGACATCACAAGCACAGATACGCAGTATTTT. Its translation: CASSRDITSTDTQYF.